This TCR beta chain was identified during a study of blood T cells in healthy people across ages. The study, taken as a whole, reports: Those diversity estimates obtained from one million T cells were thought to be underestimates. Both naive CD4+ cell counts and diversity were greater in long-lived donors than in aged donors.

It was with a sample-barcoded 5' primer and a J-beta primer mix that a second PCR of about 7 to 12 cycles was run. TCRdb fed the 5' RACE reads into MiXCR, producing one record per CDR3 protein. The sample comprises 700,000 to 850,000 distinct CDR3 sequences, approximately 53% of which are singletons, and around 41% rests with the top ten. The CDR3 has 12 residues. Germline assignment: CDR1 DFQATT and CDR2 SNEGSKA (reference sequence). Trimming stripped 0 bases from V and 4 bases from J, with 6 bases between. Concerning this clonotype: Its antigen is currently unknown.

The sequencing sample was made of blood. This TCR was recovered from an older man in good health. This sequence joins TRBV20-1 and TRBJ1-1, with D possibly being TRBD1 (5 bases). The CDR3 DNA sequence: TGCAGTGCTAGAGACAGGGCCACTGAAGCTTTCTTT. Its protein is CSARDRATEAFF.